These 10 T cell receptor beta chains were all obtained from the same sample, sequenced in a study of cytomegalovirus exposure and HLA in healthy donors. Both 60 Vbeta primers and 13 Jbeta primers went into the PCR. Assay: immunoSEQ multiplex PCR; the TCRdb copy retains only in-frame clones and omits some. The table records about 140,000 clones, 65% to 85% of them present only once. Sequenced: PBMCs. The receptor source for this set is a man younger than 35 in good health and CMV-seronegative.

The J gene is TRBJ1-2, the V gene TRBV6-5; TRBD1 matches 9 bases. V trimming: 6 bases; J trimming: 7 bases; junction bases outside the gene matches: 6. Germline V CDR1 and CDR2: MNHEY, SVGAGI. The CDR3 length is 13 residues. CDR3 in DNA: TGTGCCAGCAGCTTACAGGGGGCGCCTGGCTACACCTTC. It codes for CASSLQGAPGYTF.

The chain recombines TRBV28 with TRBJ2-4; D is uncertain. Germline assignment: CDR1 MDHEN and CDR2 SYDVKM. V was shortened by 9 bases and J by 7 bases, with 13 bases between the two germline ends. This CDR3 spans 12 amino acids. The CDR3 region is CASLSGVNIQYF. CDR3 in DNA: TGTGCCAGTTTATCCGGAGTGAACATTCAGTACTTC.

This chain links TRBV5-5 with TRBJ2-7, with a possible D match to TRBD2 (6 bases). CDR1 and CDR2 from the germline V gene are SGHKS and YYEKEE (reference sequence). Trimming pared 7 bases from V and 7 bases from J, leaving 12 bases between. The CDR3 consists of 11 residues. The CDR3 DNA reads as TGTGCCAGCGGGGGGTCACGGGAGCAGTACTTC. It specifies CASGGSREQYF. Full variable domain (rest looked up from reference TRBV5-5 and TRBJ2-7): DAGVTQSPTHLIKTRGQQVTLRCSPISGHKSVSWYQQVLGQGPQFIFQYYEKEERGRGNFPDRFSARQFPNYSSELNVNALLLGDSALYLCASGGSREQYFGPGTRLTVT.

This chain uses TRBV5-1 with TRBJ2-5, with 9 bases identical to TRBD2. CDR3 size: 16 residues. The germline CDR1 and CDR2 sequences are SGHRS and YFSETQ. Trimming removed 1 base from V and 7 bases from J; junction bases left unmatched: 11. CDR3 amino acids: CASSLSGGGALGTQYF. The CDR3, as DNA: TGCGCCAGCAGCTTGTCCGGCGGGGGGGCTCTAGGGACCCAGTACTTC.

J is TRBJ1-2 and V is TRBV4-2; D might be TRBD1 (5 bases). V was cut by 1 base and J by 2 bases, with 8 bases left in between. The CDR3 length is 14 residues. Germline V gene sequence: CDR1 LGHNA, CDR2 YNFKEQ. The CDR3 nucleotides read TGTGCCAGCAGCCAAGTTCGGGGGAACTATGGCTACACCTTC. Its translation is CASSQVRGNYGYTF.

For this clone: The junction differs from germline at one of its ends, possibly a read error. The J gene is TRBJ1-5, the V gene TRBV7-9; a possible D gene is TRBD1 (6 bases). Germline CDR1 is SEHNR and CDR2 is FQNEAQ (reference sequence). The CDR3 is made up of 15 amino acids. CDR3 DNA: TGTTCCAGCAACTTGGCGGGGGGGGGCTATCAGCCCCAGCATTTT. Protein product: CSSNLAGGGYQPQHF.

Of note for this clone: One end of the junction fails to match germline, which may point to a read error. The V and J genes are TRBV18 and TRBJ2-1; TRBD2 is a possible D gene (6 bases). This CDR3 contains 13 residues. Germline CDR1 and CDR2: KGHSH and LQKENI. CDR3 coding DNA: TGTGCCAGCTCACCTGGGACTGTGGAGGAACTGATCTTC. Residues: CASSPGTVEELIF.

The gene calls are TRBV27 and TRBJ1-6; weak D call: TRBD1 (6 bases). Germline CDR1 is MNHEY and CDR2 is SMNVEV (reference sequence). Trimming shortened V by 5 bases and J by 1 base, and 15 bases separated the two germline ends. The CDR3 has 17 residues. The CDR3 here is CASSPTGFQSYNSPLHF. The DNA of the CDR3 is TGTGCCAGCAGTCCAACAGGGTTTCAGTCCTATAATTCACCCCTCCACTTT.

V and J are TRBV25-1 and TRBJ1-6; D not certain. CDR1 and CDR2 from the germline V gene are MGHDK and SYGVNS. The CDR3 extends over 14 amino acids. Trimming pared 0 bases from V and 7 bases from J, leaving 7 bases between. The CDR3 is CASSEYKSNSPLHF. CDR3 sequence (DNA): TGTGCCAGCAGTGAATATAAATCGAATTCACCCCTCCACTTT.

This chain links TRBV15 with TRBJ2-7; 9 bases agree with TRBD1. In germline, CDR1 is LNHNV, CDR2 YYDKDF (reference sequence). Unmatched junction bases numbered 7, after V lost 1 base and J lost 3 bases. This CDR3 is built from 16 residues. The CDR3: CATSRALGTGYYEQYF. CDR3 coding DNA: TGTGCCACCAGCAGAGCACTTGGGACAGGGTACTACGAGCAGTACTTC.